A single T cell receptor (beta chain) is shown here with its context. Its specificity is not known. The sample originates from a study of cytomegalovirus exposure and HLA in healthy donors. Primers: 60 Vbeta forward and 13 Jbeta reverse. The protocol was immunoSEQ multiplex PCR, while the TCRdb copy is restricted to in-frame clones and leaves out a portion. The sample contains about 200,000 clones, around 79% of which appear only once. Study results and limitations: Presence/absence analyses took donor sequencing depth as roughly uniform.

Germline V lookup: CDR1 SGHRS, CDR2 YFSETQ. The CDR3 has 15 amino acids. J was trimmed by 3 bases and V by 0 bases; bases with no gene match: 4. The sample was PBMCs. The rearrangement links TRBV5-1 to TRBJ1-2; 8 positions agree with TRBD1. The sequence came from a male donor in good health and CMV-seropositive. This CDR3 reads CASSLVAGGDYGYTF. The DNA for the CDR3 is TGCGCCAGCAGCTTGGTGGCAGGGGGCGACTATGGCTACACCTTC.